The 3 T cell receptor beta chains below were found in one sample sequenced in a study of CD8 T cells in ankylosing spondylitis. TCRdb re-derived calls from the 5' RACE reads in MiXCR, one entry per CDR3 protein. The sample has about 260,000 distinct CDR3 sequences, roughly 25% seen once. Sample: blood, either unsorted or a sorted T cell fraction (not recorded which). The receptors were gathered from a male donor with ankylosing spondylitis or in good health (not recorded which).

In its sample, this clonotype was seen many times. This sequence joins TRBV11-2 and TRBJ2-5; D is possibly TRBD1 (6 bases). Germline CDR1 and CDR2: SGHAT and FQNNGV. The CDR3 has 14 residues. Trimming removed 5 bases at V and 2 bases at J, with 12 bases between. The CDR3 region is CASSQDSFQETQYF. The DNA for the CDR3 is TGTGCCAGCAGCCAGGACAGCTTTCAAGAGACCCAGTACTTC. The variable domain in full, completed from reference TRBV11-2 and TRBJ2-5, reads EAGVAQSPRYKIIEKRQSVAFWCNPISGHATLYWYQQILGQGPKLLIQFQNNGVVDDSQLPKDRFSAERLKGVDSTLKIQPAKLEDSAVYLCASSQDSFQETQYFGPGTRLLVL.

In its sample, this clonotype was seen a few times. This chain links TRBV20-1 with TRBJ2-7; D might be TRBD1 or TRBD2, each matching 5 bases. Germline CDR1 DFQATT, CDR2 SNEGSKA (reference sequence). The CDR3 is 15 residues long. The V and J ends lost 6 bases and 2 bases respectively, with 20 bases between them. This CDR3 reads CSAYAGSGAAYEQYF. The DNA of the CDR3 is TGCAGTGCCTATGCGGGTAGTGGGGCGGCCTACGAGCAGTACTTC.

This clonotype was counted a few times. V gene TRBV7-3 combines with J gene TRBJ2-3; 8 bases fit TRBD2. There are 16 residues in the CDR3. Germline assignment: CDR1 SGHTA and CDR2 FQGTGA. The ends lost 1 base at V and 5 bases at J; junction bases unmatched: 8. The CDR3 reads CASSLSRGGPGDTQYF. The CDR3 coding sequence is TGTGCCAGCAGCTTAAGCCGGGGGGGCCCTGGAGATACGCAGTATTTT.